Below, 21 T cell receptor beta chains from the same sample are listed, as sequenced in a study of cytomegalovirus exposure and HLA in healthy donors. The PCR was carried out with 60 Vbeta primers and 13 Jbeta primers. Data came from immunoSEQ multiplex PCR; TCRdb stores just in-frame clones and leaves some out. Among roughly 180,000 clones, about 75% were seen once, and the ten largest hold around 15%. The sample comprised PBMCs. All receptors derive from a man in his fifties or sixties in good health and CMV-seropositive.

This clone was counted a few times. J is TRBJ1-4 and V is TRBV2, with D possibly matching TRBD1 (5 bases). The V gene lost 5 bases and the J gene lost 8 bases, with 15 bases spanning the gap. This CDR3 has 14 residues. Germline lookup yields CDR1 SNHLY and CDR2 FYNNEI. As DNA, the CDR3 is TGTGCCAGCAGTAAAGACAGACGAGGGGAAAAACTGTTTTTT. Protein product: CASSKDRRGEKLFF.

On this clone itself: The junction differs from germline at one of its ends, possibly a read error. The CDR3 here is CSSSSKGDRQETQYF. The CDR3 nucleotides read TGTTCCAGCAGCTCCAAGGGGGACAGGCAAGAGACCCAGTACTTC. V gene TRBV7-9 combines with J gene TRBJ2-5, with TRBD1 identical over 8 bases. Looked up from germline, CDR1 is SEHNR and CDR2 is FQNEAQ (reference sequence). The CDR3 is made up of 15 amino acids.

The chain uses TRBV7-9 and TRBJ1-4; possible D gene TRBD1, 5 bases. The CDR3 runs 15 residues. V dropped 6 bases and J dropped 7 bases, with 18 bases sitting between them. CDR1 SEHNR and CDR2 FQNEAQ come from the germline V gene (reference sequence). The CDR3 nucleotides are TGTGCCAGCAGTGGCGGGGCGCGGGGGGGTGAAAAACTGTTTTTT. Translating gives CASSGGARGGEKLFF. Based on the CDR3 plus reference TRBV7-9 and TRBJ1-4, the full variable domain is DTGVSQNPRHKITKRGQNVTFRCDPISEHNRLYWYRQTLGQGPEFLTYFQNEAQLEKSRLLSDRFSAERPKGSFSTLEIQRTEQGDSAMYLCASSGGARGGEKLFFGSGTQLSVL.

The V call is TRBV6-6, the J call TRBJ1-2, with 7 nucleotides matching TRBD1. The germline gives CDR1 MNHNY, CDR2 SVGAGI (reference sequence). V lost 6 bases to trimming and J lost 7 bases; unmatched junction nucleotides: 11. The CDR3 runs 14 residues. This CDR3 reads CASSPEGGLVGYTF. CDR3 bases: TGTGCCAGCAGCCCCGAAGGGGGCCTCGTTGGCTACACCTTC.

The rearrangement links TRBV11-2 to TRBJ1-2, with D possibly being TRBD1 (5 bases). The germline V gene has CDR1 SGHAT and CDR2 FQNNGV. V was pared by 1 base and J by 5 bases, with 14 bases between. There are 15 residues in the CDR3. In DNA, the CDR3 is TGTGCCAGCAGCTTAGGCGGGACGGCAGTTTATGGCTACACCTTC. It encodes CASSLGGTAVYGYTF.

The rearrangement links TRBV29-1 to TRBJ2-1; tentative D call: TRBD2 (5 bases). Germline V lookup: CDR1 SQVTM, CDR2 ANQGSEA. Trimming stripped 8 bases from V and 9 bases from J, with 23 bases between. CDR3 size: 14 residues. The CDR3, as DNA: TGCAGCTCACCACGTGGTCCGGGGTTGGGTGAGCAGTTCTTC. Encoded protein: CSSPRGPGLGEQFF.

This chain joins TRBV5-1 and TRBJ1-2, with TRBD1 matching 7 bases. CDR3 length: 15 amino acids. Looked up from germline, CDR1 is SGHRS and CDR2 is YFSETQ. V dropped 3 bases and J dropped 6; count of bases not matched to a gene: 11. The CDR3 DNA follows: TGCGCCAGCAGCTCCGGCGGGACAGTAAGGGATGGCTACACCTTC. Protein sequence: CASSSGGTVRDGYTF. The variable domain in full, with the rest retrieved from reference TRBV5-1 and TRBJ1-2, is KAGVTQTPRYLIKTRGQQVTLSCSPISGHRSVSWYQQTPGQGLQFLFEYFSETQRNKGNFPGRFSGRQFSNSRSEMNVSTLELGDSALYLCASSSGGTVRDGYTFGSGTRLTVV.

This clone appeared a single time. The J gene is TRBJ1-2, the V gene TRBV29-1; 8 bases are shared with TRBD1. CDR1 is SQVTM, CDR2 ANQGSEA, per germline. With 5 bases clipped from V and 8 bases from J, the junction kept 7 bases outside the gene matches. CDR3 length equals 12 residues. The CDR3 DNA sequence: TGCAGCGTTCCCCAGGGGGCGCGGGGCTACACCTTC. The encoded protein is CSVPQGARGYTF.

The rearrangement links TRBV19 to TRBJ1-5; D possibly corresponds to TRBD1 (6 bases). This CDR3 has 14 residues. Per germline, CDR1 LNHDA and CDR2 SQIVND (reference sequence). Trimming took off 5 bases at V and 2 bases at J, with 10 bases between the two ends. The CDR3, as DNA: TGTGCCAGTAGTCAGGGGTCGGGCAATCAGCCCCAGCATTTT. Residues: CASSQGSGNQPQHF.

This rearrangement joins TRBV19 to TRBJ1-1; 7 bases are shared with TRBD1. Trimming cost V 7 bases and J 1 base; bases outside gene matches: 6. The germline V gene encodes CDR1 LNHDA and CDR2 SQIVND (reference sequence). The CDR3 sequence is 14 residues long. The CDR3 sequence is CASIPGQRNTEAFF. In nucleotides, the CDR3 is TGTGCCAGTATCCCGGGACAGCGGAACACTGAAGCTTTCTTT.

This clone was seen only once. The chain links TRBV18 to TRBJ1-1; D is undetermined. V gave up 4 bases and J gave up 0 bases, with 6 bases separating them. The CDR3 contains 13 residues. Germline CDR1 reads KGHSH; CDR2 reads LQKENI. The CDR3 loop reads CASSQTVNTEAFF. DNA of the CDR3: TGTGCCAGCTCACAAACAGTGAACACTGAAGCTTTCTTT.

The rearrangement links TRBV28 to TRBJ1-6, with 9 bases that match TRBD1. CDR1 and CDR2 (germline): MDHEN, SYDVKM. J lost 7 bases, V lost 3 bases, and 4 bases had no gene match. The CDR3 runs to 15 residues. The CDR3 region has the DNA TGTGCCAGCAGTTTCACGACAGGGGGAAATTCACCCCTCCACTTT. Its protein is CASSFTTGGNSPLHF.

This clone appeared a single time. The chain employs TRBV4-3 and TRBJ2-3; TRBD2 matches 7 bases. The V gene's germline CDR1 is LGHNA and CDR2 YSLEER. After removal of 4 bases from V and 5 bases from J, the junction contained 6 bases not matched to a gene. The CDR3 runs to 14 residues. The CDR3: CASSRGDYRDTQYF. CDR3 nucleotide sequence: TGCGCCAGCAGCCGCGGGGACTACCGAGATACGCAGTATTTT.

The CDR3 region is CASSPTENIQYF. As DNA, the CDR3 is TGTGCCAGCTCACCAACGGAAAACATTCAGTACTTC. The chain recombines TRBV18 with TRBJ2-4; D not certain. V lost 2 bases, J lost 5 bases, and 4 bases lay in between. The CDR3 totals 12 residues. CDR1 is KGHSH, CDR2 LQKENI, per germline.

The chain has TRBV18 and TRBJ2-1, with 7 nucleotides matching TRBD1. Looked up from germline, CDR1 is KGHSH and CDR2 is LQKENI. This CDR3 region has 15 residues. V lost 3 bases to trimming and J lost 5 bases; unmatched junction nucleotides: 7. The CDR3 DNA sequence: TGTGCCAGCTCACCCCGACAGGGTGGTGACAATGAGCAGTTCTTC. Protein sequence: CASSPRQGGDNEQFF.

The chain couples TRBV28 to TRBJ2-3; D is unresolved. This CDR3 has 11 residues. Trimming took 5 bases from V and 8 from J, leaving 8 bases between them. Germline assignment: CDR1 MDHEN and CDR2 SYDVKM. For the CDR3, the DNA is TGTGCCAGCAGTCCCACTGGTACGCAGTATTTT. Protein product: CASSPTGTQYF.

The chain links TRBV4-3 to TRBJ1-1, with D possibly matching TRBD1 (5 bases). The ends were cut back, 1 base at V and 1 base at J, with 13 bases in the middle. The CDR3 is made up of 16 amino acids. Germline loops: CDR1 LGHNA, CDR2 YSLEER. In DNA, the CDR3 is TGCGCCAGCAGCCAAGCGTTCCAGGGATCGAACACTGAAGCTTTCTTT. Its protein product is CASSQAFQGSNTEAFF.

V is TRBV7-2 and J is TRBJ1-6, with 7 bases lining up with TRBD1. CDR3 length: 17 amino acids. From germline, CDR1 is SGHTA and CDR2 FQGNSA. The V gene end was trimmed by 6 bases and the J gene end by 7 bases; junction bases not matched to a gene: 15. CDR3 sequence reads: CASRARGPTGRNSPLHF. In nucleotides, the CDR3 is TGTGCCAGCAGGGCACGGGGCCCGACAGGGCGAAATTCACCCCTCCACTTT.

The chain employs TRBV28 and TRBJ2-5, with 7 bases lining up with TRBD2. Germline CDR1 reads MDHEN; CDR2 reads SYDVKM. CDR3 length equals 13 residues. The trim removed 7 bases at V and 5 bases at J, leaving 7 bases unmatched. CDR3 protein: CASTLGGDETQYF. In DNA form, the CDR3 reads TGTGCCAGCACCCTTGGGGGGGATGAGACCCAGTACTTC.

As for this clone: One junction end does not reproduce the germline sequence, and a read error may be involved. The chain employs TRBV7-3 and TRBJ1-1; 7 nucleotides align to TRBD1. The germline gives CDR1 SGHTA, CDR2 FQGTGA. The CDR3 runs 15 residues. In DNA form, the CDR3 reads TGTGCCAGCAGCCTAACGGGACAGATGAACACTGAAGCTTTCTTT. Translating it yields CASSLTGQMNTEAFF.

The CDR3 DNA follows: TGTGCCAGCAGTCGACAGGGGGTGTATGAAGCTTTCTTT. It specifies CASSRQGVYEAFF. The rearrangement links TRBV28 to TRBJ1-1; TRBD1 aligns across 9 bases. Trimming took 5 bases from V and 7 from J; bases not matched to a gene: 5. The germline V gene encodes CDR1 MDHEN and CDR2 SYDVKM. This CDR3 contains 13 residues.